The present entry profiles one T cell receptor beta chain with its context. This sample was included in a study of monozygotic twins with cystic fibrosis. The assay was immunoSEQ multiplex PCR, and TCRdb's table has in-frame clones only and misses some. Among around 33,000 clones listed, 84% were seen once. The CDR3 is made up of 14 amino acids. Trimming stripped 4 bases from V and 7 bases from J, with 15 bases between. Germline CDR1 and CDR2: SGHDT and YYEEEE. Input material: blood. The clonotype was recovered from a girl aged 2 to 10 with cystic fibrosis. The chain recombines TRBV5-6 with TRBJ1-5; possibly TRBD1 for D (6 bases). CDR3 coding DNA: TGTGCCAGCAGCGGTAGCACAGGGAAACAGCCCCAGCATTTT. Translated, it gives CASSGSTGKQPQHF.